A selection of T cell receptor beta chains follows, all from one sample in a study of T cell responses to AZD1222 COVID-19 vaccine. Here immunoSEQ multiplex PCR was the method, and the copy in TCRdb shows in-frame clones only, minus some. In the table there are roughly 190,000 clones, about nine tenths of which are singletons. Sequenced here: peripheral blood, sampled on day 0 of AZD1222 vaccination. The origin of the receptors is an adult in good health. CDR3s include the opening cysteine and the closing phenylalanine or tryptophan. D genes are given only for firm matches. Clone size is shown for a subset of rows, as once, few, many or a class of expanded clone.

D,size,J,V,DNA,CDR3
-,-,TRBJ1-1,TRBV9,TGTGCCAGCAGCGTAGCGGGGGGGTACGGCACTGAAGCTTTCTTT,CASSVAGGYGTEAFF
-,-,TRBJ2-3,TRBV7-3,TGTGCCAGCAGCTCCGGCGTGGTAGATACGCAGTATTTT,CASSSGVVDTQYF
-,-,TRBJ2-7,TRBV27,TGTGCCAGCAGTCAGCACGACGGCTCCTACGAGCAGTACTTC,CASSQHDGSYEQYF
TRBD2,-,TRBJ2-3,TRBV7-3,TGTGCCAGCAGCTTTGGCGGGAGGGCCGTGGATACGCAGTATTTT,CASSFGGRAVDTQYF
-,-,TRBJ2-3,TRBV15,TGTGCCACCAGTATCTCACCGGGAGCCACAGATACGCAGTATTTT,CATSISPGATDTQYF
TRBD2,few,TRBJ2-1,TRBV5-4,TGTGCCAGCAGCTTGGCACCCGGGACTAGCCCCTACAATGAGCAGTTCTTC,CASSLAPGTSPYNEQFF
TRBD2,-,TRBJ2-1,TRBV10-3,TGTGCCATCAGTGGGGGACTAGCGGGAGGAAACAGACATTACAATGAGCAGTTCTTC,CAISGGLAGGNRHYNEQFF
-,-,TRBJ2-7,TRBV6-5,TGTGCCAGCAGTTACTCTAGGGTCAAGAGCTCCTACGAGCAGTACTTC,CASSYSRVKSSYEQYF
-,-,TRBJ2-3,TRBV11-2,TGTGCCAGCAGCTTATCGGTTCCCCTCACAGATACGCAGTATTTT,CASSLSVPLTDTQYF
TRBD1,-,TRBJ2-7,TRBV19,TGTGCCAGTACCCACAGGTTCGGGACAGGCTCCTACGAGCAGTACTTC,CASTHRFGTGSYEQYF
TRBD1,-,TRBJ2-7,TRBV3-1/TRBV3-2,TGTGCCAGCAGCCAAACGGGACAGGGAGAGTACTTC,CASSQTGQGEYF
-,-,TRBJ1-2,TRBV6-2/TRBV6-3,TGTGCCAGCAGCCGCTCAGCCGCAATCTTGAACTATGGCTACACCTTC,CASSRSAAILNYGYTF
TRBD1,once,TRBJ1-6,TRBV7-9,TGTGCCAGCAGCACAAGACAGGGTTCTTATGCTTCACCCCTCCACTTT,CASSTRQGSYASPLHF
-,-,TRBJ2-3,TRBV7-7,TGTGCTAGCAGTCGACAGGCAACAGATACGCAGTATTTT,CASSRQATDTQYF
TRBD1,-,TRBJ2-7,TRBV6-5,TGTGCCAGCAGTTACTCCTTGGACAGGGGAAGCCACGAGCAGTACTTC,CASSYSLDRGSHEQYF
TRBD1,-,TRBJ1-2,TRBV7-2,TGTGCCAGCAGCTTTGAGACAGGGCGGTACTATGGCTACACCTTC,CASSFETGRYYGYTF
-,few,TRBJ2-7,TRBV28,TGTGCCAGCAGTTCGGTCAGGGCCTCGTACGAGCAGTACTTC,CASSSVRASYEQYF
-,-,TRBJ2-7,TRBV6-6,TGTGCCTCACGGGAAAGCTCCTACGAGCAGTACTTC,CASRESSYEQYF
TRBD1,-,TRBJ1-2,TRBV6-5,TGTGCCAGCAGTTCCGGACAGGGCCCCTATGGCTACACCTTC,CASSSGQGPYGYTF
-,-,TRBJ2-5,TRBV7-8,TGTGCCAGCAGCCCGACGAGGGGAATCGTGACCCAGTACTTC,CASSPTRGIVTQYF
-,-,TRBJ1-2,TRBV11-2,TGTGCCAGCAGCCCACCTGGTGGGGGGCGCTTAGGCTACACCTTC,CASSPPGGGRLGYTF
TRBD1,-,TRBJ1-5,TRBV2,TGTGCCAGCAGGCCCGGGACAGGTTTTAATCAGCCCCAGCATTTT,CASRPGTGFNQPQHF
-,-,TRBJ1-2,TRBV6-5,TGTGCCAGCACCGGGATGACTGGCTATGGCTACACCTTC,CASTGMTGYGYTF
-,-,TRBJ2-2,TRBV20-1,TGCAGTGCTAGTTCCTTATTGAGGGACACCGGGGAGCTGTTTTTT,CSASSLLRDTGELFF
-,once,TRBJ1-1,TRBV3-1/TRBV3-2,TGTGCCAGCAGCTACACAGGTGAAGCTTTCTTT,CASSYTGEAFF
TRBD1,-,TRBJ2-1,TRBV7-3,TGTGCCAGCAGCTCTTTGGGACAGGGGCGAGGTGAGCAGTTCTTC,CASSSLGQGRGEQFF
-,-,TRBJ1-5,TRBV29-1,TGCAGCGTTGGGATGACGGAGCCCCAGCATTTT,CSVGMTEPQHF
-,-,TRBJ2-4,TRBV19,TGTGCCAGTAGCCCGAACCGGGTTACGTCGGACAAAAACATTCAGTACTTC,CASSPNRVTSDKNIQYF
TRBD1,-,TRBJ2-5,TRBV7-8,TGTGCCAGCAGCTTAGGAATTGGGACAGCGGATTGGACCCAGTACTTC,CASSLGIGTADWTQYF
-,-,TRBJ1-1,TRBV5-6,TGTGCCAGCAGCTTGGTTTACAGGGAGGTGAACACTGAAGCTTTCTTT,CASSLVYREVNTEAFF
-,-,TRBJ1-1,TRBV29-1,TGCAGCGTTGTCGGAGGGGCGCGAACTGAAGCTTTCTTT,CSVVGGARTEAFF
TRBD1,once,TRBJ1-1,TRBV20-1,TGCAGTGCTAGTAGGCCGACAGGGGAGAACACTGAAGCTTTCTTT,CSASRPTGENTEAFF
-,-,TRBJ2-3,TRBV7-2,TGTGCCAGCAGTAAACAGCTTTTTGGAGATACGCAGTATTTT,CASSKQLFGDTQYF
TRBD2,-,TRBJ2-3,TRBV5-6,TGTGCCAGCGGAGGGACTAGCGGGGGGTTGAGCACAGATACGCAGTATTTT,CASGGTSGGLSTDTQYF
TRBD1,-,TRBJ2-2,TRBV7-2,TGTGCCAGCAGTCGTAACAGGGGGACCGGGGAGCTGTTTTTT,CASSRNRGTGELFF
-,-,TRBJ1-4,TRBV5-1,TGCGCCAGCAGCTCCGACAGGCTCCTTAATGAAAAACTGTTTTTT,CASSSDRLLNEKLFF
-,-,TRBJ1-1,TRBV5-1,TGCGCCAGCAGCTTGTCCGACGGGGTCACTGAAGCTTTCTTT,CASSLSDGVTEAFF
-,-,TRBJ1-2,TRBV6-1,TGTGCCAGCAGTGAAAGGTCTCAGGGGCAGGATGGCTACACCTTC,CASSERSQGQDGYTF
-,-,TRBJ2-7,TRBV6-2/TRBV6-3,TGTGCCAGCAGTATGGGGGCCTACGAGCAGTACTTC,CASSMGAYEQYF
-,once,TRBJ1-6,TRBV5-6,TGTGCCAGCAGCTTGGCCGGCAGGGGAGGGCAAGCCCTCCACTTT,CASSLAGRGGQALHF
-,-,TRBJ2-3,TRBV21-1,TGTGCCAGCAGTGGCGGGACTAGCGGGGGCACAGATACGCAGTATTTT,CASSGGTSGGTDTQYF
TRBD1,-,TRBJ1-1,TRBV19,TGTGCCAGTAGTAAGGTCCCAGGGGGGCCTAACACTGAAGCTTTCTTT,CASSKVPGGPNTEAFF
-,-,TRBJ2-7,TRBV4-1,TGCGCCAGCAGCCAAGAGGGCAGGGTTAACGACGAGCAGTACTTC,CASSQEGRVNDEQYF
-,-,TRBJ1-2,TRBV3-1/TRBV3-2,TGTGCCAGCAGCCAAGTGGGAAACTATGGCTACACCTTC,CASSQVGNYGYTF
-,-,TRBJ2-7,TRBV18,TGTGCCAGCTCACCACCGGGACATATATACGAGCAGTACTTC,CASSPPGHIYEQYF
-,-,TRBJ2-3,TRBV29-1,TGCAGCGTTTACGACACAGATACGCAGTATTTT,CSVYDTDTQYF
-,-,TRBJ2-1,TRBV15,TGTGCCACCAGCTCAGGGGAACTAGCCACGAATGAGCAGTTCTTC,CATSSGELATNEQFF
-,-,TRBJ1-1,TRBV11-2,TGTGCCAGCAGCTTAGACACTGAAGCTTTCTTT,CASSLDTEAFF
-,-,TRBJ2-3,TRBV29-1,TGCAGCGTTGAAGCGTCTTTGCGGGGGGACAGAGATACGCAGTATTTT,CSVEASLRGDRDTQYF
-,-,TRBJ1-5,TRBV19,TGTGCCAGTACCCCAGGCAGGGCGTACGGTCAGCCCCAGCATTTT,CASTPGRAYGQPQHF
-,-,TRBJ2-7,TRBV7-9,TGTGCCAGCAGCCCAATCACGGGACGGAAAAGCTACGAGCAGTACTTC,CASSPITGRKSYEQYF
-,-,TRBJ2-6,TRBV5-4,TGTGCCAGCAGCTTGGGCGGTAGCTCTGGGGCCAACGTCCTGACTTTC,CASSLGGSSGANVLTF
-,-,TRBJ2-5,TRBV6-2/TRBV6-3,TGTGCCAGCAGCAATCAGGTCCAAGAGACCCAGTACTTC,CASSNQVQETQYF